The 30 T cell receptor beta chains below were found in one sample sequenced in a study of Tregs in tolerant kidney transplant recipients. Some clones are missing from TCRdb's copy, which holds only in-frame ones; the method was immunoSEQ multiplex PCR. The table shows 100,000 to 120,000 clones, with 90% occurring only once. The material was CD4+ T cells from blood, obtained before the transplant. These TCRs come from a human donor who received a combined kidney and bone marrow transplant.

This chain joins TRBV19 and TRBJ2-7, with D unresolved. The CDR3 has 12 residues. Germline-derived CDR1 and CDR2 are LNHDA and SQIVND (reference sequence). Trimming pared 9 bases from V and 2 bases from J, leaving 11 bases between. The CDR3 region has the DNA TGTGCCAGCTCCATTACTCCCTACGAGCAGTACTTC. It is translated as CASSITPYEQYF.

The chain has TRBV28 and TRBJ1-2; TRBD1 aligns across 10 bases. This CDR3 is built from 17 residues. Trimming at V came to 4 bases and at J to 4 bases, leaving 12 bases not matched to a gene. Looked up from germline, CDR1 is MDHEN and CDR2 is SYDVKM. The chain's CDR3 is CASSSAGQGVLGYGYTF. DNA for the CDR3: TGTGCCAGCAGTTCCGCCGGACAGGGGGTTCTAGGCTATGGCTACACCTTC.

This chain joins TRBV6-5 and TRBJ1-1; 8 positions agree with TRBD1. The CDR3 loop spans 14 amino acids. After removal of 2 bases from V and 4 bases from J, the junction contained 3 bases not matched to a gene. CDR1 MNHEY and CDR2 SVGAGI come from the germline V gene. The CDR3 DNA is TGTGCCAGCAGTTACGCCGACAGGGGCACTGAAGCTTTCTTT. Its translation: CASSYADRGTEAFF.

This chain connects TRBV5-4 to TRBJ2-3; TRBD2 aligns across 7 bases. This CDR3 contains 15 residues. In germline, CDR1 is SGHNT, CDR2 YYREEE (reference sequence). The V segment lost 7 bases and the J segment 0 bases; nucleotides outside the gene matches: 8. The CDR3 sequence is CASGTLATSTDTQYF. The CDR3, as DNA: TGTGCCAGCGGCACACTAGCGACAAGCACAGATACGCAGTATTTT.

The V gene is TRBV11-3, the J gene TRBJ2-1; 13 bases agree with TRBD2. V was pared by 3 bases and J by 8 bases, with 4 bases of the junction left unmatched. CDR3 size: 15 residues. Germline CDR1 SGHNT, CDR2 YENEEA. The CDR3 reads CASSLGLAGSDEQFF. CDR3 sequence (DNA): TGTGCCAGCAGCTTGGGACTAGCGGGGAGCGATGAGCAGTTCTTC.

CDR3 protein: CASAFNRGRNTEAFF. CDR3 nucleotide sequence: TGTGCCAGCGCCTTCAACAGGGGTAGGAACACTGAAGCTTTCTTT. The chain links TRBV6-5 to TRBJ1-1, with 7 positions matching TRBD1. This CDR3 has 15 amino acids. CDR1 MNHEY and CDR2 SVGAGI come from the germline V gene. The V and J ends lost 8 bases and 1 base, in that order; junction bases with no gene match: 10.

The J gene is TRBJ2-3, the V gene TRBV28; TRBD2 is a possible D gene (5 bases). CDR1 is MDHEN, CDR2 SYDVKM, per germline. With 8 bases removed from V and 0 bases from J, the gap between germline ends came to 9 bases. CDR3 size: 13 residues. The CDR3 loop reads CASSGVSTDTQYF. CDR3 nucleotide sequence: TGTGCCAGCTCCGGGGTTAGCACAGATACGCAGTATTTT.

The chain couples TRBV7-8 to TRBJ2-1, with D perhaps matching TRBD1 (5 bases). The V end lost 5 bases, the J end lost 0 bases, and 11 bases lay between the germline ends. The germline V gene has CDR1 SGHVS and CDR2 FQNEAQ. This CDR3 has 15 amino acids. Here the CDR3 reads CASSIDSPSYNEQFF. The CDR3 bases are TGTGCCAGCAGCATCGACAGCCCCTCCTACAATGAGCAGTTCTTC.

In this sample, this clone turned up once. V and J are TRBV30 and TRBJ1-2; D remains unclear. Trimming took off 1 base at V and 8 bases at J, with 14 bases between the two ends. The CDR3 sequence is 13 residues long. The germline V gene encodes CDR1 GTSNPN and CDR2 SVGIG (reference sequence). The CDR3 sequence: CAWSGQTKGGYTF. DNA for the CDR3: TGTGCCTGGAGTGGCCAGACAAAAGGCGGCTACACCTTC.

This rearrangement joins TRBV29-1 to TRBJ2-7, with 10 bases that match TRBD1. Trimming removed 4 bases from V and 0 bases from J; junction bases left unmatched: 3. Germline values: CDR1 SQVTM, CDR2 ANQGSEA. This CDR3 has 14 residues. CDR3 loop: CSVVGDRGSYEQYF. CDR3 sequence (DNA): TGCAGCGTTGTTGGGGACAGGGGCTCCTACGAGCAGTACTTC.

The chain carries TRBV10-1 and TRBJ1-2; D is uncertain. From germline, CDR1 is WNHNN and CDR2 SYGVQD (reference sequence). The V end lost 5 bases, the J end lost 6 bases, and 13 bases lay between the germline ends. The CDR3 has 13 residues. The CDR3 DNA follows: TGCGCCAGCAGTCCGGACGGGGAGCATGGCTACACCTTC. As protein: CASSPDGEHGYTF.

This clone was picked up one time. This chain connects TRBV5-6 to TRBJ2-3, with 10 bases fitting TRBD2. Germline V CDR1 and CDR2: SGHDT, YYEEEE. J was trimmed by 5 bases and V by 0 bases; bases with no gene match: 0. This CDR3 is built from 14 residues. CDR3 coding DNA: TGTGCCAGCAGCTTGGTAGCGGGGGGAGATACGCAGTATTTT. Protein product: CASSLVAGGDTQYF.

The chain links TRBV5-1 to TRBJ2-3, with TRBD2 matching 10 bases. CDR1 is SGHRS and CDR2 is YFSETQ in the germline V gene. The CDR3 has 16 residues. The V segment lost 0 bases and the J segment 5 bases; nucleotides outside the gene matches: 6. CDR3 sequence: CASSLGAGGRRDTQYF. As DNA, the CDR3 is TGCGCCAGCAGCTTGGGAGCGGGGGGGCGGAGAGATACGCAGTATTTT.

This chain links TRBV30 with TRBJ1-1; D ambiguous. CDR1 is GTSNPN, CDR2 SVGIG, per germline (reference sequence). Trimming took off 3 bases at V and 3 bases at J, with 11 bases between the two ends. The CDR3 has 13 amino acids. This CDR3 is CAWSDGFDTEAFF. The CDR3, as DNA: TGTGCCTGGAGCGACGGGTTTGACACTGAAGCTTTCTTT.

This chain links TRBV11-3 with TRBJ2-2, with a tentative D call TRBD2 (5 bases). The CDR3 extends over 16 amino acids. Germline-derived CDR1 and CDR2 are SGHNT and YENEEA. The V end was cut by 1 base, the J end by 4 bases, with 13 bases between. CDR3 protein: CASSLGEGYGTGELFF. The CDR3 DNA reads TGTGCCAGCAGCTTAGGCGAGGGTTATGGCACCGGGGAGCTGTTTTTT. Full variable domain (missing parts from reference TRBV11-3 and TRBJ2-2): EAGVVQSPRYKIIEKKQPVAFWCNPISGHNTLYWYLQNLGQGPELLIRYENEEAVDDSQLPKDRFSAERLKGVDSTLKIQPAELGDSAVYLCASSLGEGYGTGELFFGEGSRLTVL.

This clone has only a few counts. The chain carries TRBV30 and TRBJ2-3; weak D call: TRBD1 (6 bases). With 8 bases removed from V and 2 bases from J, the gap between germline ends came to 14 bases. CDR3 length: 13 amino acids. The germline CDR1 and CDR2 sequences are GTSNPN and SVGIG (reference sequence). CDR3 sequence reads: CAGGQRLTDTQYF. As DNA, the CDR3 is TGTGCCGGAGGACAGAGACTCACAGATACGCAGTATTTT.

This chain uses TRBV7-2 with TRBJ1-2; D gene ambiguous. Germline lookup yields CDR1 SGHTA and CDR2 FQGNSA. The CDR3 totals 15 residues. V was cut by 0 bases and J by 1 base, with 9 bases left in between. The CDR3 coding sequence is TGTGCCAGCAGCTTAGCGACGGGTAATAACTATGGCTACACCTTC. It specifies CASSLATGNNYGYTF.

The rearrangement uses TRBV5-6 and TRBJ1-1; 7 bases line up with TRBD1. Germline V gene sequence: CDR1 SGHDT, CDR2 YYEEEE. This CDR3 region has 14 residues. With V trimmed by 0 bases and J by 6 bases, 5 bases remained unmatched. CDR3 nucleotide sequence: TGTGCCAGCAGCTTGGGCAGGGGGAAGGCTGAAGCTTTCTTT. Its protein product is CASSLGRGKAEAFF. Full variable domain (outside the CDR3, taken from reference TRBV5-6 and TRBJ1-1): DAGVTQSPTHLIKTRGQQVTLRCSPKSGHDTVSWYQQALGQGPQFIFQYYEEEERQRGNFPDRFSGHQFPNYSSELNVNALLLGDSALYLCASSLGRGKAEAFFGQGTRLTVV.

The chain combines TRBV6-5 with TRBJ1-5; D not certain. V shed 6 bases and J shed 6 bases, with 12 bases lying between them. Germline CDR1 is MNHEY and CDR2 is SVGAGI. The CDR3 is 13 amino acids. The DNA for the CDR3 is TGTGCCAGCAGGGATGCGGGCACTCAGCCCCAGCATTTT. Encoded protein: CASRDAGTQPQHF.

This chain uses TRBV6-1 with TRBJ2-7; D is unclear. The germline V gene encodes CDR1 MNHNS and CDR2 SASEGT. The CDR3 runs 11 residues. Trimming pared 6 bases from V and 7 bases from J, leaving 10 bases between. In DNA, the CDR3 is TGTGCCAGCAGCTTTTCGACAGAGCAGTACTTC. Encoded protein: CASSFSTEQYF.

The chain employs TRBV6-4 and TRBJ1-1; no firm D call. V was trimmed by 4 bases and J by 0 bases, leaving 6 bases between them. The CDR3 has 13 residues. CDR1 is MRHNA, CDR2 SNTAGT, per germline. The CDR3 DNA sequence: TGTGCCAGCAGTGTCCGTATGAACACTGAAGCTTTCTTT. This translates into CASSVRMNTEAFF.

This chain joins TRBV9 and TRBJ2-7, with 8 bases matching TRBD2. The CDR3 is made up of 14 amino acids. The V and J ends lost 2 bases and 2 bases, in that order; junction bases with no gene match: 3. Looked up from germline, CDR1 is SGDLS and CDR2 is YYNGEE. The CDR3 nucleotides are TGTGCCAGCAGCGTTGACGGGAGGGCCTACGAGCAGTACTTC. Protein product: CASSVDGRAYEQYF.

The genes are TRBV4-1 and TRBJ2-7; D gene ambiguous. Trimming removed 0 bases at V and 0 bases at J, with 18 bases between. Germline loops: CDR1 MGHRA, CDR2 YSYEKL. The CDR3 is 18 amino acids. In DNA form, the CDR3 reads TGCGCCAGCAGCCAAGATCCCTCCCGGTACAGAGACTCCTACGAGCAGTACTTC. It codes for CASSQDPSRYRDSYEQYF.

The rearrangement joins TRBV28 to TRBJ2-7; the D is unclear. The germline CDR1 and CDR2 sequences are MDHEN and SYDVKM. CDR3 length: 17 amino acids. Deletions cut 0 bases from V and 0 bases from J, with 15 bases between. The DNA of the CDR3 is TGTGCCAGCAGTTTATGCTTGGGCAGGTTATGCTCCTACGAGCAGTACTTC. Translated, it gives CASSLCLGRLCSYEQYF.

This clone appeared a few times. V is TRBV27 and J is TRBJ2-7, with D perhaps TRBD1 (5 bases). Germline CDR1 and CDR2: MNHEY and SMNVEV (reference sequence). There are 14 residues in the CDR3. Trimming shortened V by 3 bases and J by 3 bases, and 12 bases separated the two germline ends. As DNA, the CDR3 is TGTGCCAGCAGTTTTGGTCAAAGGGGCTACGAGCAGTACTTC. Translated, it gives CASSFGQRGYEQYF.

The gene calls are TRBV30 and TRBJ2-5; TRBD2 might be the D (6 bases). Trimming shortened V by 2 bases and J by 1 base, and 14 bases separated the two germline ends. This CDR3 spans 15 amino acids. CDR1 and CDR2 from the germline V gene are GTSNPN and SVGIG (reference sequence). CDR3 region: CAWSSGQGPQETQYF. CDR3 nucleotides: TGTGCCTGGAGTAGCGGGCAGGGTCCCCAAGAGACCCAGTACTTC. Full variable domain (missing parts from reference TRBV30 and TRBJ2-5): SQTIHQWPATLVQPVGSPLSLECTVEGTSNPNLYWYRQAAGRGLQLLFYSVGIGQISSEVPQNLSASRPQDRQFILSSKKLLLSDSGFYLCAWSSGQGPQETQYFGPGTRLLVL.

The gene calls are TRBV28 and TRBJ1-1; 8 nucleotides agree with TRBD1. Germline-derived CDR1 and CDR2 are MDHEN and SYDVKM. J was trimmed by 0 bases and V by 5 bases; bases with no gene match: 5. CDR3 size: 15 residues. The CDR3 region is CASSTGGLLNTEAFF. CDR3 DNA sequence: TGTGCCAGCAGTACAGGGGGACTCTTGAACACTGAAGCTTTCTTT.

The chain joins TRBV28 to TRBJ1-5; TRBD1 might be the D (6 bases). The CDR3 sequence is 14 residues long. The germline V gene encodes CDR1 MDHEN and CDR2 SYDVKM. Trimming left V 8 bases short and J 12 bases short, with 23 bases between. The CDR3 region is CASRTGGNFGRQHF. The DNA of the CDR3 is TGTGCCAGCCGAACGGGGGGCAATTTTGGTCGCCAGCATTTT.

The chain couples TRBV27 to TRBJ2-3, with 11 positions matching TRBD2. CDR1 is MNHEY, CDR2 SMNVEV, per germline (reference sequence). The CDR3 is made up of 20 amino acids. The trim removed 5 bases at V and 2 bases at J, leaving 18 bases unmatched. CDR3 protein: CASSHLRLAGGLGNTDTQYF. The CDR3 DNA sequence: TGTGCCAGCAGTCACCTTCGGCTAGCGGGGGGCCTGGGGAACACAGATACGCAGTATTTT.

This clone was recorded once. The V gene is TRBV4-1, the J gene TRBJ2-1; 12 bases are shared with TRBD2. This CDR3 contains 18 residues. J was trimmed by 4 bases and V by 1 base; bases with no gene match: 8. Per the germline V gene, CDR1 is MGHRA and CDR2 is YSYEKL. The CDR3 DNA reads as TGCGCCAGCAGCCAAGTTGCTAGCGGGGGGGCCGGATACAATGAGCAGTTCTTC. It is translated as CASSQVASGGAGYNEQFF.